One sample yielded the 5 T cell receptor beta chains listed below, sequenced in a study of blood T cell repertoires in COVID-19. Data came from immunoSEQ multiplex PCR; TCRdb stores just in-frame clones and leaves some out. The sample has about 130,000 clones, 70% to 90% seen once. The material sequenced was peripheral blood. These receptors all come from a woman of 80 years or more with acute or convalescent COVID-19.

V and J are TRBV5-5 and TRBJ2-3, with 8 bases fitting TRBD1. CDR3 size: 12 residues. Germline lookup yields CDR1 SGHKS and CDR2 YYEKEE (reference sequence). Losses at the gene ends were 3 bases for V and 6 bases for J; bases not matched to a gene: 0. CDR3 amino acids: CASSWDRDTQYF. The CDR3, as DNA: TGTGCCAGCAGCTGGGACAGGGATACGCAGTATTTT. Looking up the rest from reference TRBV5-5 and TRBJ2-3 gives the full variable domain: DAGVTQSPTHLIKTRGQQVTLRCSPISGHKSVSWYQQVLGQGPQFIFQYYEKEERGRGNFPDRFSARQFPNYSSELNVNALLLGDSALYLCASSWDRDTQYFGPGTRLTVL.

This clone was observed a single time. The gene calls are TRBV5-6 and TRBJ1-2; tentative D call: TRBD1 (6 bases). Germline V gene sequence: CDR1 SGHDT, CDR2 YYEEEE. The CDR3 has 15 residues. Between the trimmed V and J ends, which lost 5 bases and 2 bases, there was a span of 16 bases. The CDR3 protein is CASSLGATGNYGYTF. The CDR3 DNA is TGTGCCAGCAGTCTTGGAGCAACAGGGAACTATGGCTACACCTTC. Filled out from reference TRBV5-6 and TRBJ1-2, the complete variable domain reads DAGVTQSPTHLIKTRGQQVTLRCSPKSGHDTVSWYQQALGQGPQFIFQYYEEEERQRGNFPDRFSGHQFPNYSSELNVNALLLGDSALYLCASSLGATGNYGYTFGSGTRLTVV.

This chain links TRBV18 with TRBJ2-7; D gene uncertain. The V gene's germline CDR1 is KGHSH and CDR2 LQKENI. Trimming stripped 2 bases from V and 5 bases from J, with 7 bases between. There are 12 residues in the CDR3. The CDR3 bases are TGTGCCAGCTCACCAGGAGCGAACGAGCAGTACTTC. Amino acids: CASSPGANEQYF. Combining the CDR3 with reference TRBV18 and TRBJ2-7 gives the whole variable domain NAGVMQNPRHLVRRRGQEARLRCSPMKGHSHVYWYRQLPEEGLKFMVYLQKENIIDESGMPKERFSAEFPKEGPSILRIQQVVRGDSAAYFCASSPGANEQYFGPGTRLTVT.

The chain combines TRBV5-1 with TRBJ2-3; a possible D gene is TRBD1 (6 bases). The germline gives CDR1 SGHRS, CDR2 YFSETQ. The CDR3 covers 15 residues. The V and J ends lost 7 bases and 1 base respectively, with 16 bases between them. In nucleotides, the CDR3 is TGCGCCAGCGGATTGGGGACACAGCGCACAGATACGCAGTATTTT. It specifies CASGLGTQRTDTQYF.

V gene TRBV7-2 combines with J gene TRBJ1-6; D call uncertain. V lost 6 bases, J lost 0 bases, and 15 bases lay in between. The CDR3 is made up of 17 amino acids. In germline, CDR1 is SGHTA, CDR2 FQGNSA. CDR3 amino acids: CASRLQATSSYNSPLHF. The DNA for the CDR3 is TGTGCCAGCAGACTCCAGGCAACGAGCTCCTATAATTCACCCCTCCACTTT.